This T cell receptor (beta chain) emerged from a study of T cells in Graves' hyperthyroidism and ophthalmopathy. Across the study: Blood was drawn when the patient was first diagnosed and still untreated.

This clonotype showed up many times. Its antigen is still unknown. The CDR3 totals 18 residues. The V gene's germline CDR1 is MNHNS and CDR2 SASEGT. V dropped 1 base and J dropped 1 base, with 14 bases sitting between them. RNA transcripts gave rise to amplified TCR beta CDR3 regions. First-round RT-PCR of the TCR CDR3 relied on the HTBI primer set. TCRdb passed the multiplex PCR reads through MiXCR, listing each CDR3 protein once. The sample includes 350,000 to 500,000 distinct CDR3 sequences, around 15% of them seen just once. Whole-study findings and limits: Most expanded thyroid clonotypes above 0.001 recurred in blood. Researchers report that a 13 V-J model separated ophthalmopathy from stable hyperthyroidism.

The chain recombines TRBV6-1 with TRBJ2-6; D not certain. Specimen: blood. This receptor was taken from a woman aged 18-30 years with Graves' hyperthyroidism. The CDR3 protein is CASSEGITPASGANVLTF. As DNA, the CDR3 is TGTGCCAGCAGTGAAGGAATTACACCGGCTTCTGGGGCCAACGTCCTGACTTTC.